One sample yielded the 5 T cell receptor beta chains listed below, sequenced in a study of blood T cell repertoires in COVID-19. Measured with immunoSEQ multiplex PCR; TCRdb has only the in-frame clones, and not every one. The sample holds about 180,000 clones, roughly 87% seen once. The sample comprised peripheral blood. Receptors were obtained from a woman between 70 and 85 years old with COVID-19, enrolled during active disease.

The table lists this clone with a few counts. V usage is TRBV2 and J usage is TRBJ1-6, with D maybe TRBD1 (5 bases). The germline V and J ends were trimmed by 8 bases and 10 bases, with 21 bases remaining between them. CDR3 length: 15 amino acids. In germline, CDR1 is SNHLY, CDR2 FYNNEI. In DNA, the CDR3 is TGTGCCAGCTCCGACGGAGGCGGGGCAAGCTCACCCCTCCACTTT. This translates into CASSDGGGASSPLHF.

As to this clone: Additional DNA sequences in this sample encode the identical CDR3. V is TRBV9 and J is TRBJ2-1; the D gene is possibly TRBD2 (5 bases). The CDR3 loop spans 14 amino acids. CDR1 is SGDLS and CDR2 is YYNGEE in the germline V gene. V lost 6 bases and J 1 base, leaving 11 bases between the germline ends. In DNA, the CDR3 is TGTGCCAGCACCCGGGAATTGTCCTACAATGAGCAGTTCTTC. Translated, it gives CASTRELSYNEQFF.

The chain is built from TRBV30 and TRBJ1-2; no reliable D call. V dropped 0 bases and J dropped 7 bases, with 9 bases sitting between them. This CDR3 is built from 12 residues. CDR1 GTSNPN and CDR2 SVGIG come from the germline V gene (reference sequence). The CDR3: CAWSVAGRGYTF. The CDR3 DNA follows: TGTGCCTGGAGTGTCGCAGGTCGTGGCTACACCTTC.

The rearrangement links TRBV14 to TRBJ1-2; 8 positions match TRBD1. J was trimmed by 3 bases and V by 4 bases; bases with no gene match: 10. Germline V CDR1 and CDR2: SGHDN, FVKESK. This CDR3 comprises 16 residues. The CDR3 DNA is TGTGCCAGCAGCCCCCTAATTTCGACAGGGGACTATGGCTACACCTTC. This encodes CASSPLISTGDYGYTF.

This clone was counted a few times. The chain has TRBV2 and TRBJ2-3, with 8 nucleotides matching TRBD1. The germline gives CDR1 SNHLY, CDR2 FYNNEI. Trimming removed 6 bases from V and 3 bases from J; junction bases left unmatched: 17. This CDR3 spans 18 amino acids. This chain's CDR3 is CASSKLDDRGSLTDTQYF. In DNA form, the CDR3 reads TGTGCCAGCAGCAAGTTAGACGACAGGGGAAGTTTAACAGATACGCAGTATTTT. The complete variable domain, with remaining parts taken from reference TRBV2 and TRBJ2-3, reads EPEVTQTPSHQVTQMGQEVILRCVPISNHLYFYWYRQILGQKVEFLVSFYNNEISEKSEIFDDQFSVERPDGSNFTLKIRSTKLEDSAMYFCASSKLDDRGSLTDTQYFGPGTRLTVL.